This section outlines one T cell receptor beta chain sequence together with its context. This entry is derived from a study of T cell changes during pregnancy in multiple sclerosis. Repertoires were generated with immunoSEQ multiplex PCR, while TCRdb's copy carries only in-frame clones and drops some. The sample lists 85,000 to 110,000 clones, around nine tenths occurring once. The V gene's germline CDR1 is SNHLY and CDR2 FYNNEI. V dropped 6 bases and J dropped 4; count of bases not matched to a gene: 5. The CDR3 has 14 amino acids. The clonotype originates from a female donor with multiple sclerosis, enrolled in a pregnancy study. The rearrangement joins TRBV2 to TRBJ2-3; 9 bases line up with TRBD1. The sample was peripheral blood, taken after pregnancy. CDR3 sequence: CASRPGTGSDTQYF. CDR3 DNA sequence: TGTGCCAGCAGACCCGGGACAGGGTCAGATACGCAGTATTTT.